Below, 8 T cell receptor beta chains from the same sample are listed, as sequenced in a study of post-analysis software for immune sequencing data (dated by TCRdb to between 2015 and 2017). Their antigens remain unidentified. Points the paper makes about the study in general: Roughly 5 TRBV segments, including TRBV5-6, TRBV5-1 and TRBV20-1, were significantly more frequent in patients than controls.

To prepare the library, PCR was applied. The data were produced on an Illumina HiSeq 2500. Unique molecular identifiers were incorporated into TCR beta cDNA libraries to reduce PCR and sequencing biases. Starting from the raw public reads, TCRdb applied fastp trimming at Q25, assembled clones with MiXCR and retained in-frame beta chains. Rows matching on CDR3 protein sequence are summarized as one entry with the most common DNA and genes. In all, the sample holds hundreds of thousands of distinct CDR3 sequences, and less than 45% of those were seen once. The top ten clonotypes cover about 12% of the sample. Sequencing was done on a sample of blood. These receptors were collected from a girl aged 10-17 years with multiple sclerosis.

The chain couples TRBV27 to TRBJ1-2; TRBD1 aligns across 7 bases. The length of the CDR3 is 12 residues. Germline CDR1 and CDR2: MNHEY and SMNVEV (reference sequence). J lost 5 bases, V lost 6 bases, and 3 bases had no gene match. CDR3 nucleotides: TGTGCCAGCAGAAACAGGGGATATGGCTACACCTTC. Translating it yields CASRNRGYGYTF.

The chain joins TRBV5-6 to TRBJ2-4, with 10 positions matching TRBD2. The V gene's germline CDR1 is SGHDT and CDR2 YYEEEE. V lost 4 bases to trimming and J lost 8 bases; unmatched junction nucleotides: 12. The CDR3 consists of 16 residues. CDR3 loop: CASSPPPTSGLYIQYF. For the CDR3, the DNA is TGTGCCAGCAGCCCCCCCCCGACTAGCGGGTTATACATTCAGTACTTC.

The gene calls are TRBV20-1 and TRBJ2-1; 14 nucleotides align to TRBD2. From germline, CDR1 is DFQATT and CDR2 SNEGSKA (reference sequence). This CDR3 spans 16 amino acids. The trim removed 1 base at V and 6 bases at J, leaving 5 bases unmatched. CDR3 residues: CSARGGLAGVGNEQFF. The CDR3 DNA reads TGCAGTGCTAGAGGGGGACTAGCGGGAGTGGGCAATGAGCAGTTCTTC.

This chain connects TRBV12-3 or TRBV12-4 to TRBJ1-1; TRBD1 agrees at 7 bases. V was clipped by 3 bases and J by 4 bases; unmatched bases: 8. CDR3 length equals 15 residues. The CDR3 loop is CASSFSTGATTEAFF. The DNA for the CDR3 is TGTGCCAGCAGTTTCTCCACAGGGGCGACCACTGAAGCTTTCTTT.

This chain joins TRBV20-1 and TRBJ1-6, with 9 bases aligning to TRBD1. V dropped 6 bases and J dropped 8; count of bases not matched to a gene: 5. The CDR3 contains 13 residues. Looked up from germline, CDR1 is DFQATT and CDR2 is SNEGSKA (reference sequence). CDR3 nucleotide sequence: TGCAGTGCGGACAGGGGCCCGGATTCACCCCTCCACTTT. It encodes CSADRGPDSPLHF.

The chain links TRBV5-1 to TRBJ2-5; the match to TRBD1 covers 8 bases. Germline CDR1 SGHRS, CDR2 YFSETQ. The J segment lost 2 bases and the V segment lost 3 bases, leaving 6 bases of the junction unmatched. This CDR3 spans 15 amino acids. The CDR3 spells CASSWADRDQETQYF. The CDR3, as DNA: TGCGCCAGCAGCTGGGCGGACAGGGATCAAGAGACCCAGTACTTC.

V and J are TRBV7-3 and TRBJ2-1; the D call may be TRBD1 or TRBD2 (5 bases each). V was shortened by 1 base and J by 10 bases, with 26 bases between the two germline ends. The CDR3 has 18 amino acids. Per the germline V gene, CDR1 is SGHTA and CDR2 is FQGTGA. In DNA form, the CDR3 reads TGTGCCAGCAGCTTAAGTGGGCTCCGGGACGTGAAGACCTACGAGCAGTTCTTC. It encodes CASSLSGLRDVKTYEQFF.

The gene calls are TRBV28 and TRBJ2-1; TRBD2 agrees at 10 bases. The CDR3 is 16 amino acids. The V gene end was trimmed by 4 bases and the J gene end by 8 bases; junction bases not matched to a gene: 11. CDR1 and CDR2 from the germline V gene are MDHEN and SYDVKM. The CDR3 is CASSSPRAGGSHEQFF. In DNA, the CDR3 is TGTGCCAGCAGTTCCCCGCGAGCGGGAGGGTCTCATGAGCAGTTCTTC.